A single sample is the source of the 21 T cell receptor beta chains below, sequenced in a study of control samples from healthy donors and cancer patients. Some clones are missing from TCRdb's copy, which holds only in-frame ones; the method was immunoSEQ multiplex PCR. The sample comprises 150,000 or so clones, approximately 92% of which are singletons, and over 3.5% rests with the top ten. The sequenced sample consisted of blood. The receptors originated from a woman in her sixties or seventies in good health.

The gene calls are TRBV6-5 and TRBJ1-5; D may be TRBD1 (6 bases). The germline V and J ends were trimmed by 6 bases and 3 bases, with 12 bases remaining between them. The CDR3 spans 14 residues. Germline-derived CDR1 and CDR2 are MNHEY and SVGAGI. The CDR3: CASRPDSTNQPQHF. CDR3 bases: TGTGCCAGCAGACCGGACAGCACCAATCAGCCCCAGCATTTT.

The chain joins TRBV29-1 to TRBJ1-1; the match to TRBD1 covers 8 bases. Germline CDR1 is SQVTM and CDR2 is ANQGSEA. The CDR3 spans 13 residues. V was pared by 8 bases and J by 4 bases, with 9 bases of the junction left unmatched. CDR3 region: CSSRQGIGTEAFF. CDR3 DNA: TGCAGCTCGCGACAGGGGATTGGCACTGAAGCTTTCTTT.

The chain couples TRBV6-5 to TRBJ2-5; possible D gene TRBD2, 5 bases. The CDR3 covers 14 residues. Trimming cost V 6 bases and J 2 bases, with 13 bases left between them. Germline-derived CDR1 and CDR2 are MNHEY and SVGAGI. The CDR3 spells CASSIMTIQETQYF. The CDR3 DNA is TGTGCCAGCAGCATAATGACTATACAAGAGACCCAGTACTTC.

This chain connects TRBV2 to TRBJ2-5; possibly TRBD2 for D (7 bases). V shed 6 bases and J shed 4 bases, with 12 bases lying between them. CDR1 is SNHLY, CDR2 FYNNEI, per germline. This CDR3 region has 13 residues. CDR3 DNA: TGTGCCAGCAGACGGGGGGCCCGAGAGACCCAGTACTTC. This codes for CASRRGARETQYF.

The CDR3 reads CASSVGDRVGTEAFF. The CDR3 DNA follows: TGTGCCAGCAGCGTAGGGGACAGGGTGGGAACTGAAGCTTTCTTT. This chain links TRBV9 with TRBJ1-1; 9 nucleotides match TRBD1. The germline V gene has CDR1 SGDLS and CDR2 YYNGEE. The CDR3 sequence is 15 residues long. The V and J ends lost 0 bases and 5 bases, in that order; junction bases with no gene match: 5.

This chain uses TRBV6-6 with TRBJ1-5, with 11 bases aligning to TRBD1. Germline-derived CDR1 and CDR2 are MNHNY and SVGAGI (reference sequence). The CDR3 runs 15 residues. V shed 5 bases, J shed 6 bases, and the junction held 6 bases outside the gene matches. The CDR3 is CASSNRDRGFQPQHF. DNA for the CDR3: TGTGCCAGCAGTAACCGGGACAGGGGGTTTCAGCCCCAGCATTTT.

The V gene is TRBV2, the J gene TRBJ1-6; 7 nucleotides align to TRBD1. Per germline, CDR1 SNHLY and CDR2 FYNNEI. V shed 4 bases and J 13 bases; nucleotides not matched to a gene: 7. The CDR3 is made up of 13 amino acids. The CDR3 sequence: CASSGQGGLPLHF. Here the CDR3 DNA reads TGTGCCAGCAGTGGACAGGGCGGGTTGCCCCTCCACTTT.

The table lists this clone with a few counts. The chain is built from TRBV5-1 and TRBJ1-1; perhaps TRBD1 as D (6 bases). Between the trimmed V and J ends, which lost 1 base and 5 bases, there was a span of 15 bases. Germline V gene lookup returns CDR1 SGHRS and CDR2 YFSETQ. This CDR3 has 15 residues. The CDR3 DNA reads TGCGCCAGCAGCTTGCAAGGTGGGGGGCAAACTGAAGCTTTCTTT. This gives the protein CASSLQGGGQTEAFF.

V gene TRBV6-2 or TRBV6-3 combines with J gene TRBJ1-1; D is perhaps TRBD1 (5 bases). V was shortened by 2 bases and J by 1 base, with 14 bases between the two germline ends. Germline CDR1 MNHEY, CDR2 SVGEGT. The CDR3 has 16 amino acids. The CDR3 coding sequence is TGTGCCAGCAGTTACCCGGGGGGGGGTCCGAACACTGAAGCTTTCTTT. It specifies CASSYPGGGPNTEAFF.

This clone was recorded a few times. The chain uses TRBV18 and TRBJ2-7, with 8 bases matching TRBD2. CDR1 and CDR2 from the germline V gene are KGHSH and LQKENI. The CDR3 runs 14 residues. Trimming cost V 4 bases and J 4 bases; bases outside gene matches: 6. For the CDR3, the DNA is TGTGCCAGCTCACACGGGGGGGCCTCTTACGAGCAGTACTTC. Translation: CASSHGGASYEQYF.

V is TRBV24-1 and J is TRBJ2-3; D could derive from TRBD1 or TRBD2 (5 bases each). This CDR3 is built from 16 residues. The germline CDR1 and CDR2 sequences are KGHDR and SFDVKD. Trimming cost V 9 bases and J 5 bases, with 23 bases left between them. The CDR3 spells CATGRRGPAQKDTQYF. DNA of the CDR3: TGTGCCACCGGCCGTCGGGGACCGGCTCAGAAAGATACGCAGTATTTT.

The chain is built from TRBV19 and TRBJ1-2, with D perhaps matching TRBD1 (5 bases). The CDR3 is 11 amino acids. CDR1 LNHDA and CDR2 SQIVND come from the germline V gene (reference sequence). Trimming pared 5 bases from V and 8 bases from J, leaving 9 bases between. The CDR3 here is CASSWSGGYTF. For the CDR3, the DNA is TGTGCCAGTAGTTGGTCAGGGGGCTACACCTTC.

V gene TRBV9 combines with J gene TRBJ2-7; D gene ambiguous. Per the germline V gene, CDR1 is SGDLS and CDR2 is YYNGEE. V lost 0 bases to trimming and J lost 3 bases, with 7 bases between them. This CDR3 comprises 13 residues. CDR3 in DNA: TGTGCCAGCAGCGTAGCTGGGAACTACGAGCAGTACTTC. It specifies CASSVAGNYEQYF.

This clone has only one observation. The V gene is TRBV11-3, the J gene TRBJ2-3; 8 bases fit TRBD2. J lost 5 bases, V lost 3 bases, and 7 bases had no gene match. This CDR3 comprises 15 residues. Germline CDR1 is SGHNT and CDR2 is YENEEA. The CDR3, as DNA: TGTGCCAGCAGCTTTGGAAGCGGGGGCATAGATACGCAGTATTTT. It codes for CASSFGSGGIDTQYF. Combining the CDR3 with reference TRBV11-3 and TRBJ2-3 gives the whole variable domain EAGVVQSPRYKIIEKKQPVAFWCNPISGHNTLYWYLQNLGQGPELLIRYENEEAVDDSQLPKDRFSAERLKGVDSTLKIQPAELGDSAVYLCASSFGSGGIDTQYFGPGTRLTVL.

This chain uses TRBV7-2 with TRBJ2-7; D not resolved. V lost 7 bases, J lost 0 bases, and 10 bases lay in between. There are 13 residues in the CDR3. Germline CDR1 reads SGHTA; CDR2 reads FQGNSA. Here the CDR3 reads CASTPGYSYEQYF. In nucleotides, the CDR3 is TGTGCCAGCACCCCGGGCTACTCCTACGAGCAGTACTTC.

The CDR3 reads CASSLVALDTQYF. The CDR3 bases are TGTGCCAGCAGCTTAGTAGCGTTAGATACGCAGTATTTT. This chain connects TRBV7-2 to TRBJ2-3, with D possibly TRBD2 on 5 matching bases. Trimming removed 1 base at V and 5 bases at J, with 7 bases between. CDR1 is SGHTA and CDR2 is FQGNSA in the germline V gene. The CDR3 has 13 residues.

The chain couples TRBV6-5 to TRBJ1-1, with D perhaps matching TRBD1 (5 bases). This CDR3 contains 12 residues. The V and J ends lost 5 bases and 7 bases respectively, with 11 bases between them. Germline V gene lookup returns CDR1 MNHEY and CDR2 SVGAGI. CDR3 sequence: CASSPRRGEAFF. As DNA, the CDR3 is TGTGCCAGCAGTCCCCGGAGGGGTGAAGCTTTCTTT.

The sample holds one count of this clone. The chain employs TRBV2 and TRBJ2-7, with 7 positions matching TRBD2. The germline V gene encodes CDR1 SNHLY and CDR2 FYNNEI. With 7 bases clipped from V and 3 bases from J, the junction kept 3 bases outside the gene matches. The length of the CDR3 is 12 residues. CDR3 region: CASKRTSYEQYF. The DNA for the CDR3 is TGTGCCAGCAAACGGACTAGCTACGAGCAGTACTTC.

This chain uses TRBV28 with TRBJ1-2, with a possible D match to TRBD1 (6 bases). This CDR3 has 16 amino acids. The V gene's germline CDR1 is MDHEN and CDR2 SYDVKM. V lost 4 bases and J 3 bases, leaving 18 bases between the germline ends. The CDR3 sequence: CASSSSQGLYDYGYTF. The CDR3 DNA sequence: TGTGCCAGCAGTTCGTCACAGGGTTTGTATGACTATGGCTACACCTTC.

The CDR3 spells CASSYAGSIYEQYF. The CDR3 DNA reads TGTGCCAGCAGTTACGCCGGGTCCATCTACGAGCAGTACTTC. The rearrangement uses TRBV6-2 or TRBV6-3 and TRBJ2-7; D gene unclear. The CDR3 length is 14 residues. V was cut by 2 bases and J by 3 bases, with 11 bases left in between. Germline V gene sequence: CDR1 MNHEY, CDR2 SVGEGT.

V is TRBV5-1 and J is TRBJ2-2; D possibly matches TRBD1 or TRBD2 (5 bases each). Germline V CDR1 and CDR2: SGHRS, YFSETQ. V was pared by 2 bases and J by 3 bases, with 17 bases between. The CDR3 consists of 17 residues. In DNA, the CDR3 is TGCGCCAGCAGCTTTGGATCGGGGACGGAGTACACCGGGGAGCTGTTTTTT. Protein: CASSFGSGTEYTGELFF. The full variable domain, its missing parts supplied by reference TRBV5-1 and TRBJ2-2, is KAGVTQTPRYLIKTRGQQVTLSCSPISGHRSVSWYQQTPGQGLQFLFEYFSETQRNKGNFPGRFSGRQFSNSRSEMNVSTLELGDSALYLCASSFGSGTEYTGELFFGEGSRLTVL.